This TCR beta chain was documented in a study of blood T cell repertoires in COVID-19. About the research overall: Sites in the United States, Italy and Spain provided acute and convalescent COVID-19 samples.

The cohort comprised adults aged about 18 to 100 years residing in about 25 US areas. The CDR3 loop spans 15 amino acids. V gave up 0 bases and J gave up 7 bases, with 10 bases separating them. From germline, CDR1 is LGHNA and CDR2 YSLEER. Profiling relied on immunoSEQ multiplex PCR, and the TCRdb table lists in-frame clones only, not all of them. The data hold about 250,000 clones, with roughly 87% observed a single time. The chain carries TRBV4-3 and TRBJ1-6; D is undetermined. This TCR came from a woman under 40 with acute COVID-19. The sequencing sample was made of PBMCs or T cells enriched from blood (not recorded which). CDR3 nucleotides: TGCGCCAGCAGCCAAGAATCCACAGTGAATTCACCCCTCCACTTT. Translated: CASSQESTVNSPLHF.